The next 27 T cell receptor beta chains were all read from a single sample in a study of shared T cell receptors in the human thymus. The table came from immunoSEQ multiplex PCR; TCRdb's copy has only in-frame clones and leaves some out. In the table there are roughly 710,000 clones, approximately 83% of which are singletons. The data were also submitted as part of a second study, on human thymus T cells.

Sequencing was performed on thymocytes. The receptors shown here come from a girl less than two years old with a congenital heart defect.

The chain employs TRBV14 and TRBJ2-3; TRBD1 agrees at 7 bases. With 1 base clipped from V and 2 bases from J, the junction kept 6 bases outside the gene matches. Germline assignment: CDR1 SGHDN and CDR2 FVKESK. The CDR3 consists of 16 residues. CDR3 sequence: CASSQGGTDYTDTQYF. The CDR3 region has the DNA TGTGCCAGCAGCCAAGGTGGGACAGACTACACAGATACGCAGTATTTT.

The chain employs TRBV29-1 and TRBJ2-2, with D unresolved. The V gene's germline CDR1 is SQVTM and CDR2 ANQGSEA. The CDR3 extends over 13 amino acids. Trimming shortened V by 4 bases and J by 1 base, and 7 bases separated the two germline ends. CDR3 loop: CSVGAGNTGELFF. The CDR3 bases are TGCAGCGTTGGGGCAGGGAACACCGGGGAGCTGTTTTTT.

This clone has only a few counts. V is TRBV4-1 and J is TRBJ1-5; no clear D gene. Trimming took off 1 base at V and 8 bases at J, with 15 bases between the two ends. CDR3 length equals 15 residues. CDR1 and CDR2 (germline): MGHRA, YSYEKL. The CDR3 DNA is TGCGCCAGCAGCCAAGGGCGGGGTCCGGGCGAGCCCCAGCATTTT. Translated: CASSQGRGPGEPQHF.

The V and J genes are TRBV7-9 and TRBJ1-5; D is uncertain. This CDR3 region has 12 residues. Trimming left V 4 bases short and J 8 bases short, with 9 bases between. Germline assignment: CDR1 SEHNR and CDR2 FQNEAQ (reference sequence). The CDR3 spells CASSSLGEPQHF. CDR3 sequence (DNA): TGTGCCAGCAGCTCCCTGGGAGAGCCCCAGCATTTT.

V is TRBV7-6 and J is TRBJ1-5; D is possibly TRBD1 (6 bases). Per the germline V gene, CDR1 is SGHVS and CDR2 is FNYEAQ. The CDR3 is 15 residues long. Deletions cut 5 bases from V and 2 bases from J, with 13 bases between. The CDR3 loop is CASSSDRTGNQPQHF. In DNA, the CDR3 is TGTGCCAGCAGCAGCGACAGGACAGGCAATCAGCCCCAGCATTTT.

CDR3 residues: CASSRGPGVTEAFF. As DNA, the CDR3 is TGTGCCAGCTCACGTGGCCCCGGGGTCACTGAAGCTTTCTTT. The rearrangement links TRBV18 to TRBJ1-1, with D unclear. Germline CDR1 is KGHSH and CDR2 is LQKENI. The CDR3 extends over 14 amino acids. With 4 bases removed from V and 4 bases from J, the gap between germline ends came to 13 bases.

The chain couples TRBV5-4 to TRBJ2-3; 7 nucleotides line up with TRBD2. J was trimmed by 1 base and V by 0 bases; bases with no gene match: 2. Per the germline V gene, CDR1 is SGHNT and CDR2 is YYREEE (reference sequence). The length of the CDR3 is 15 residues. CDR3 loop: CASSLDLAGTDTQYF. The CDR3 nucleotides read TGTGCCAGCAGCTTGGATCTAGCGGGCACAGATACGCAGTATTTT. Together with reference TRBV5-4 and TRBJ2-3, the CDR3 gives the full variable domain: ETGVTQSPTHLIKTRGQQVTLRCSSQSGHNTVSWYQQALGQGPQFIFQYYREEENGRGNFPPRFSGLQFPNYSSELNVNALELDDSALYLCASSLDLAGTDTQYFGPGTRLTVL.

The chain employs TRBV28 and TRBJ1-1; TRBD1 aligns across 8 bases. CDR3 length: 14 amino acids. Trimming took 7 bases from V and 5 from J; bases not matched to a gene: 9. The V gene's germline CDR1 is MDHEN and CDR2 SYDVKM. The CDR3 region is CASTPTGTGTEAFF. CDR3 sequence (DNA): TGTGCCAGCACCCCCACCGGGACAGGAACTGAAGCTTTCTTT.

This chain uses TRBV14 with TRBJ2-7; TRBD2 is a possible D gene (7 bases). Germline V gives CDR1 SGHDN, CDR2 FVKESK. Trimming removed 0 bases at V and 2 bases at J, with 20 bases between. CDR3 size: 18 residues. The CDR3 coding sequence is TGTGCCAGCAGCCAAGAGGACAGCGGGGTAAGTCAAACCTACGAGCAGTACTTC. It encodes CASSQEDSGVSQTYEQYF.

The rearrangement uses TRBV5-6 and TRBJ1-1; D remains unclear. V was clipped by 2 bases and J by 3 bases, with 14 bases between them. The CDR3 loop spans 15 amino acids. CDR1 and CDR2 (germline): SGHDT, YYEEEE. The CDR3 protein is CASSFRTAWDTEAFF. Here the CDR3 DNA reads TGTGCCAGCAGCTTCCGGACTGCCTGGGACACTGAAGCTTTCTTT.

The chain joins TRBV28 to TRBJ2-5; maybe TRBD2 (6 bases). V was trimmed by 2 bases and J by 3 bases, leaving 25 bases between them. The CDR3 is 19 amino acids. CDR1 is MDHEN and CDR2 is SYDVKM in the germline V gene. CDR3 region: CASSLTPPRSNRGKETQYF. The CDR3 DNA reads as TGTGCCAGCAGTTTAACTCCCCCTCGATCTAATCGGGGGAAAGAGACCCAGTACTTC.

The chain is built from TRBV9 and TRBJ2-7; 8 positions agree with TRBD1. Trimming cost V 5 bases and J 1 base; bases outside gene matches: 2. Per germline, CDR1 SGDLS and CDR2 YYNGEE. The CDR3 totals 13 residues. CDR3 protein: CASSRTGSYEQYF. The DNA for the CDR3 is TGTGCCAGCAGTAGGACAGGGTCCTACGAGCAGTACTTC.

The table lists this clone with a few counts. This sequence joins TRBV6-1 and TRBJ2-1; 7 bases are a match to TRBD1. The junction had 6 bases not matched to a gene; V was cut back by 7 bases and J by 6 bases. Germline loops: CDR1 MNHNS, CDR2 SASEGT. CDR3 length equals 13 residues. The CDR3 DNA is TGTGCCAGCACCCAGACAGGGCTCAATGAGCAGTTCTTC. It is translated as CASTQTGLNEQFF.

V is TRBV19 and J is TRBJ2-1; 15 positions match TRBD2. Unmatched junction bases numbered 4, after V lost 3 bases and J lost 4 bases. In germline, CDR1 is LNHDA, CDR2 SQIVND (reference sequence). This CDR3 region has 17 residues. The DNA of the CDR3 is TGTGCCAGTAGTATGAGGGGGACTAGCGGGGGGTACAATGAGCAGTTCTTC. As protein: CASSMRGTSGGYNEQFF. Supplemented by reference TRBV19 and TRBJ2-1, the full variable domain reads DGGITQSPKYLFRKEGQNVTLSCEQNLNHDAMYWYRQDPGQGLRLIYYSQIVNDFQKGDIAEGYSVSREKKESFPLTVTSAQKNPTAFYLCASSMRGTSGGYNEQFFGPGTRLTVL.

The V call is TRBV28, the J call TRBJ1-5; 8 bases line up with TRBD1. J gave up 0 bases and V 6 bases, and 19 bases lay outside the gene matches. This CDR3 has 20 amino acids. CDR1 and CDR2 from the germline V gene are MDHEN and SYDVKM. This chain's CDR3 is CASRPLGPGRGPYSNQPQHF. CDR3 in DNA: TGTGCCAGCAGACCCCTCGGGCCGGGCAGGGGGCCTTATAGCAATCAGCCCCAGCATTTT.

The chain links TRBV5-1 to TRBJ1-3; 12 bases are shared with TRBD1. With 4 bases clipped from V and 7 bases from J, the junction kept 18 bases outside the gene matches. The CDR3 is 19 amino acids. Germline values: CDR1 SGHRS, CDR2 YFSETQ. As DNA, the CDR3 is TGCGCCAGCAGCCGATCGGGACAGGGGGCGCAACCTCTTGGGAACACCATATATTTT. It translates to CASSRSGQGAQPLGNTIYF.

The CDR3 nucleotides read TGTGCCAGTAATCAGCGGGCGGGCACTGAAGCTTTCTTT. Its protein is CASNQRAGTEAFF. The chain couples TRBV19 to TRBJ1-1; no reliable D call. CDR1 and CDR2 from the germline V gene are LNHDA and SQIVND (reference sequence). The V end was cut by 7 bases, the J end by 4 bases, with 13 bases between. The CDR3 spans 13 residues.

The V call is TRBV19, the J call TRBJ2-5; 15 bases are a match to TRBD2. The J segment lost 1 base and the V segment lost 7 bases, leaving 10 bases of the junction unmatched. This CDR3 comprises 18 residues. The V gene's germline CDR1 is LNHDA and CDR2 SQIVND (reference sequence). The CDR3: CASKGLAGGRLGQETQYF. CDR3 bases: TGTGCCAGTAAGGGACTAGCGGGGGGCCGCCTCGGCCAAGAGACCCAGTACTTC.

The chain is built from TRBV29-1 and TRBJ1-1; D uncertain. Germline loops: CDR1 SQVTM, CDR2 ANQGSEA. V lost 6 bases to trimming and J lost 7 bases, with 15 bases between them. This CDR3 has 12 residues. The CDR3 bases are TGCAGCGTGAATCTGATGAGGAGTGAAGCTTTCTTT. Its protein is CSVNLMRSEAFF.

This clone was detected only a few times. The genes are TRBV5-4 and TRBJ1-1; no firm D call. V was trimmed by 0 bases and J by 0 bases, leaving 15 bases between them. CDR1 is SGHNT and CDR2 is YYREEE in the germline V gene (reference sequence). The CDR3 has 17 residues. The CDR3 loop reads CASSLEAGLTMNTEAFF. DNA of the CDR3: TGTGCCAGCAGCTTGGAGGCAGGACTGACCATGAACACTGAAGCTTTCTTT. Complete variable domain (other parts from reference TRBV5-4 and TRBJ1-1): ETGVTQSPTHLIKTRGQQVTLRCSSQSGHNTVSWYQQALGQGPQFIFQYYREEENGRGNFPPRFSGLQFPNYSSELNVNALELDDSALYLCASSLEAGLTMNTEAFFGQGTRLTVV.

In nucleotides, the CDR3 is TGTGCCAGCATCAGACTAGCGGGACCCGGGGAGCTGTTTTTT. It encodes CASIRLAGPGELFF. V and J are TRBV19 and TRBJ2-2, with TRBD2 identical over 11 bases. The germline V gene has CDR1 LNHDA and CDR2 SQIVND (reference sequence). V dropped 9 bases and J dropped 6; count of bases not matched to a gene: 6. The CDR3 consists of 14 residues. The whole variable domain, remainder taken from reference TRBV19 and TRBJ2-2, is DGGITQSPKYLFRKEGQNVTLSCEQNLNHDAMYWYRQDPGQGLRLIYYSQIVNDFQKGDIAEGYSVSREKKESFPLTVTSAQKNPTAFYLCASIRLAGPGELFFGEGSRLTVL.

V is TRBV10-3 and J is TRBJ1-3; 10 nucleotides line up with TRBD1. J was trimmed by 6 bases and V by 6 bases; bases with no gene match: 8. This CDR3 contains 15 residues. CDR1 and CDR2 (germline): ENHRY, SYGVKD. CDR3 protein: CAISPQTGGLNTIYF. The CDR3 bases are TGTGCCATCAGCCCCCAGACAGGGGGCTTAAACACCATATATTTT.

The chain joins TRBV28 to TRBJ1-2, with 9 bases identical to TRBD1. The germline CDR1 and CDR2 sequences are MDHEN and SYDVKM. V was pared by 3 bases and J by 6 bases, with 5 bases of the junction left unmatched. The CDR3 runs to 14 residues. The CDR3 is CASSFFRDRDGYTF. DNA of the CDR3: TGTGCCAGCAGTTTCTTCCGGGACAGGGATGGCTACACCTTC.

The rearrangement links TRBV4-3 to TRBJ2-3; 9 bases map to TRBD1. Germline V gene sequence: CDR1 LGHNA, CDR2 YSLEER. The CDR3 sequence is 18 residues long. J lost 5 bases, V lost 3 bases, and 15 bases had no gene match. In DNA form, the CDR3 reads TGCGCCAGCAGCCACCTCCGTGGGGACAGGGAGGGTGAAGATACGCAGTATTTT. Translating gives CASSHLRGDREGEDTQYF.

The chain employs TRBV7-2 and TRBJ1-1, with 7 bases identical to TRBD1. The CDR3 length is 14 residues. In germline, CDR1 is SGHTA, CDR2 FQGNSA. The V gene end was trimmed by 4 bases and the J gene end by 9 bases; junction bases not matched to a gene: 11. The CDR3: CASSYILMGQKAFF. CDR3 DNA: TGTGCCAGCAGCTACATACTTATGGGACAGAAAGCTTTCTTT.

This chain joins TRBV4-1 and TRBJ2-5; D might be TRBD2 (5 bases). V lost 3 bases to trimming and J lost 2 bases, with 10 bases between them. The CDR3 runs 14 residues. Per the germline V gene, CDR1 is MGHRA and CDR2 is YSYEKL. CDR3 DNA sequence: TGCGCCAGCAGCCAGCTGTCGGGGCAAGAGACCCAGTACTTC. As protein: CASSQLSGQETQYF.

CDR3 region: CASSQDSGTTERRQLYEQYF. The CDR3 bases are TGCGCCAGCAGCCAAGATTCCGGGACTACCGAACGACGGCAACTGTACGAGCAGTACTTC. The genes are TRBV4-1 and TRBJ2-7; 7 nucleotides agree with TRBD2. There are 20 residues in the CDR3. V shed 0 bases, J shed 4 bases, and the junction held 21 bases outside the gene matches. Germline V gives CDR1 MGHRA, CDR2 YSYEKL.